The rows below give T cell receptor beta chains drawn from one sample of a study of CD8+ T cells in alopecia areata. Here immunoSEQ multiplex PCR was the method, and the copy in TCRdb shows in-frame clones only, minus some. The profile covers 100,000 to 120,000 clones, with 50% to 65% appearing a single time and about 3.2% taken by the ten largest. The sequenced sample was CD4+ T cells sorted from blood, obtained at week 24, from a patient treated with tofacitinib. All receptors derive from a human donor with alopecia areata. CDR3s include the opening cysteine and the closing phenylalanine or tryptophan. Fields, in order: clone size, J gene, V gene, D gene, CDR3 DNA, CDR3 protein. D genes are given only for firm matches. Not all rows give a size; the values are once, few, many and, for expanded clones, a class.

abundance: NA; j_gene: TRBJ2-1; v_gene: TRBV27; d_gene: NA; CDR3nt: TGTGCCAGCGCGGGGACTGCCTACAATGAGCAGTTCTTC; CDR3aa: CASAGTAYNEQFF
abundance: NA; j_gene: TRBJ2-5; v_gene: TRBV7-2; d_gene: NA; CDR3nt: TGTGCCAGCAGCTTAATGGGGGGAGAGACCCAGTACTTC; CDR3aa: CASSLMGGETQYF
abundance: NA; j_gene: TRBJ2-1; v_gene: TRBV28; d_gene: TRBD2; CDR3nt: TGTGCCAGCAGTTTTGGGACTAGCTACAATGAGCAGTTCTTC; CDR3aa: CASSFGTSYNEQFF
abundance: NA; j_gene: TRBJ2-7; v_gene: TRBV30; d_gene: TRBD1; CDR3nt: TGTGCCTGGAGTCGAGGACAGGGAATCAGGTCCTACGAGCAGTACTTC; CDR3aa: CAWSRGQGIRSYEQYF
abundance: NA; j_gene: TRBJ1-5; v_gene: TRBV23-1; d_gene: NA; CDR3nt: TGCGCCAGCAGCCGAGTATGGCCCCAGCATTTT; CDR3aa: CASSRVWPQHF
abundance: NA; j_gene: TRBJ1-2; v_gene: TRBV2; d_gene: NA; CDR3nt: TGTGCCAGCAGTGAAGGACGCTATAACTATGGCTACACCTTC; CDR3aa: CASSEGRYNYGYTF
abundance: NA; j_gene: TRBJ1-1; v_gene: TRBV5-1; d_gene: TRBD1; CDR3nt: TGCGCCAGCCGGACAGGGAAAATGAACACTGAAGCTTTCTTT; CDR3aa: CASRTGKMNTEAFF
abundance: NA; j_gene: TRBJ2-3; v_gene: TRBV9; d_gene: NA; CDR3nt: TGTGCCAGCAGCGTGTACGGGGGCCGTAGCACAGATACGCAGTATTTT; CDR3aa: CASSVYGGRSTDTQYF
abundance: many; j_gene: TRBJ1-3; v_gene: TRBV7-9; d_gene: TRBD1; CDR3nt: TGTGCCAGCAGTTTCAAAGACAGGGGATCTGGAAACACCATATATTTT; CDR3aa: CASSFKDRGSGNTIYF
abundance: few; j_gene: TRBJ2-5; v_gene: TRBV29-1; d_gene: TRBD1; CDR3nt: TGCAGCTCCACCCAGGGACAGGGCCTAGAGACCCAGTACTTC; CDR3aa: CSSTQGQGLETQYF
abundance: NA; j_gene: TRBJ1-6; v_gene: TRBV6-5; d_gene: NA; CDR3nt: TGTGCCAGCAGTCCCATTGCCTCCCTCCACTTT; CDR3aa: CASSPIASLHF
abundance: NA; j_gene: TRBJ1-2; v_gene: TRBV30; d_gene: NA; CDR3nt: TGTGCCTGGAGGGAACCCTATGGCTACACCTTC; CDR3aa: CAWREPYGYTF
abundance: NA; j_gene: TRBJ2-1; v_gene: TRBV29-1; d_gene: NA; CDR3nt: TGCAGCGTTGTGGCTTACAATGAGCAGTTCTTC; CDR3aa: CSVVAYNEQFF
abundance: few; j_gene: TRBJ1-1; v_gene: TRBV11-2; d_gene: NA; CDR3nt: TGTGCCAGCAGCTTATTTAACACTGAAGCTTTCTTT; CDR3aa: CASSLFNTEAFF
abundance: few; j_gene: TRBJ2-1; v_gene: TRBV29-1; d_gene: TRBD1; CDR3nt: TGCAGCGTTAACGGACAGGATAATAAAGGAGGTGAGCAGTTCTTC; CDR3aa: CSVNGQDNKGGEQFF
abundance: NA; j_gene: TRBJ2-3; v_gene: TRBV30; d_gene: TRBD1; CDR3nt: TGTGCCTGGAGTGTCGGACAGGCGAGGACAGATACGCAGTATTTT; CDR3aa: CAWSVGQARTDTQYF
abundance: few; j_gene: TRBJ2-6; v_gene: TRBV29-1; d_gene: TRBD1; CDR3nt: TGCAGCGTCGACAGGGCCGGGGCCAACGTCCTGACTTTC; CDR3aa: CSVDRAGANVLTF
abundance: NA; j_gene: TRBJ1-4; v_gene: TRBV6-5; d_gene: NA; CDR3nt: TGTGCCAGCAGTTACAATGGGCCCGCCAAAGGTGAAAAACTGTTTTTT; CDR3aa: CASSYNGPAKGEKLFF
abundance: NA; j_gene: TRBJ2-1; v_gene: TRBV29-1; d_gene: TRBD1; CDR3nt: TGCAGCGTGGGGGGACAGGGGTTTTATGAGCAGTTCTTC; CDR3aa: CSVGGQGFYEQFF
abundance: few; j_gene: TRBJ2-3; v_gene: TRBV29-1; d_gene: TRBD2; CDR3nt: TGCAGCGTTGAAGATACCTTGGGACTAGCGGGAGCCTTTTCCACAGATACGCAGTATTTT; CDR3aa: CSVEDTLGLAGAFSTDTQYF
abundance: once; j_gene: TRBJ1-1; v_gene: TRBV2; d_gene: NA; CDR3nt: TGTGCCATCCTTTCAGTCCCGGCAGGGGCTACGAACACTGAAGCTTTCTTT; CDR3aa: CAILSVPAGATNTEAFF
abundance: NA; j_gene: TRBJ1-1; v_gene: TRBV2; d_gene: NA; CDR3nt: TGTGCCAGCAGTGATAGGGCCTCCACTACCCCGGACGCTTTCTTT; CDR3aa: CASSDRASTTPDAFF
abundance: NA; j_gene: TRBJ1-1; v_gene: TRBV29-1; d_gene: NA; CDR3nt: TGCAGCGTTGGGTTTCTCGCGACCACTGAAGCTTTCTTT; CDR3aa: CSVGFLATTEAFF
abundance: NA; j_gene: TRBJ2-7; v_gene: TRBV5-6; d_gene: NA; CDR3nt: TGTGCCAGCAGCTTAAGCGGTACCTACGAGCAGTACTTC; CDR3aa: CASSLSGTYEQYF
abundance: NA; j_gene: TRBJ2-6; v_gene: TRBV4-2; d_gene: TRBD1; CDR3nt: TGTGCCAGCAGCCAACCCCTTGGGACAGGGGGCGCTGGTGGTGGGGCCAACGTCCTGACTTTC; CDR3aa: CASSQPLGTGGAGGGANVLTF
abundance: NA; j_gene: TRBJ1-1; v_gene: TRBV12-5; d_gene: NA; CDR3nt: TGTGCTAGTGATACCGGGACACCCGAAGCTTTCTTT; CDR3aa: CASDTGTPEAFF
abundance: once; j_gene: TRBJ2-3; v_gene: TRBV2; d_gene: NA; CDR3nt: TGTGCCAGCAGCTATGGGGGAGATACGCAGTATTTT; CDR3aa: CASSYGGDTQYF
abundance: NA; j_gene: TRBJ2-7; v_gene: TRBV5-5; d_gene: NA; CDR3nt: TGTGCCAGCAGCTTGGCTCCCTCCTACGAGCAGTACTTC; CDR3aa: CASSLAPSYEQYF
abundance: few; j_gene: TRBJ1-2; v_gene: TRBV2; d_gene: TRBD1; CDR3nt: TGTGCCAGCACTCAGGAAGGAACGGGGACAGGGAATGGCTACACCTTC; CDR3aa: CASTQEGTGTGNGYTF
abundance: NA; j_gene: TRBJ1-1; v_gene: TRBV5-1; d_gene: NA; CDR3nt: TGCGCCAGCAGCCCGGGACTTAGTGAAGCTTTCTTT; CDR3aa: CASSPGLSEAFF
abundance: NA; j_gene: TRBJ1-2; v_gene: TRBV20-1; d_gene: NA; CDR3nt: TGCAGTGCCCTCCCCATGGGGGGCTACACCTTC; CDR3aa: CSALPMGGYTF
abundance: many; j_gene: TRBJ1-5; v_gene: TRBV5-1; d_gene: NA; CDR3nt: TGCGCCAGCAGCTTGGGGTCGGGCAATCAGCCCCAGCATTTT; CDR3aa: CASSLGSGNQPQHF